This T cell receptor (beta chain) derives from a study of blood T cell repertoires in COVID-19. Study context: From T cells, B-cell-depleted T cells, or PBMCs came the material, which was cDNA or gDNA.

CDR3 length: 14 amino acids. Germline-derived CDR1 and CDR2 are SGHTA and FQGNSA. Points on this clone: Germline and junction disagree at one end, which may indicate a read error.

The authors' processing: Amplified reference gene primers provided the basis for estimating nucleated cell counts. Libraries were prepared by immunoSEQ multiplex PCR; TCRdb keeps only in-frame clonotypes and omits some of them. V, J and clone size were drawn from that table, and D and trimming were deduced from the DNA. The sample holds roughly 170,000 clones; 84% are singletons and the top ten take 7.5% to 8%. The receptor was isolated from a man in his forties who had recovered from COVID-19. The chain joins TRBV7-2 to TRBJ1-6; TRBD1 is a possible D gene (5 bases). Sequencing was performed on peripheral blood. The CDR3 nucleotides are TGTGCCAGCAGCTCAGGTACTTTAAGGACACCACTCCACTTT. Translated, it gives CASSSGTLRTPLHF. Combining the CDR3 with reference TRBV7-2 and TRBJ1-6 gives the whole variable domain GAGVSQSPSNKVTEKGKDVELRCDPISGHTALYWYRQSLGQGLEFLIYFQGNSAPDKSGLPSDRFSAERTGGSVSTLTIQRTQQEDSAVYLCASSSGTLRTPLHFGNGTRLTVT.